This T cell receptor (beta chain) comes out of a study of T cell changes during pregnancy in multiple sclerosis. The junction had 14 bases not matched to a gene; V was cut back by 11 bases and J by 5 bases. Germline CDR1 reads ENHRY; CDR2 reads SYGVKD. The length of the CDR3 is 15 residues. This table comes from immunoSEQ multiplex PCR, and its TCRdb copy is limited to in-frame clones, with some not included. This sample carries tens of thousands of clones, 80% to 95% of them seen once, and the ten largest clones take more than 0.95%. This chain links TRBV10-3 with TRBJ2-5; TRBD2 agrees at 10 bases. The sequence was collected from a female donor with multiple sclerosis, enrolled in a pregnancy study. The sequences come from peripheral blood, collected after pregnancy. The CDR3: CAVDDRAGGPETQYF. In nucleotides, the CDR3 is TGTGCCGTCGACGACAGAGCGGGGGGGCCGGAGACCCAGTACTTC.